This TCR beta chain was identified in a study of shared clonotypes between healthy human individuals. Study overall: Per donor, CD8 memory used one plate, CD8 naive used two, CD4 memory used three and CD4 naive used three. Study results and caveats: Rarefaction exposed incomplete sorted-subset sequencing despite large depth. The study sampled only blood, and tissue repertoires likely differ.

CDR1 is MDHEN and CDR2 is SYDVKM in the germline V gene. Trimming left V 6 bases short and J 0 bases short, with 15 bases between. This CDR3 has 15 amino acids. Here immunoSEQ multiplex PCR was the method, and the copy in TCRdb shows in-frame clones only, minus some. The sample carries 1.5 million to 1.9 million clones, approximately 98% recorded once. For this clone: Its antigen is not known.

The clonotype originates from a man between 25 and 39 years old in good health. The rearrangement links TRBV28 to TRBJ2-7; D gene unclear. Sequencing was carried out using naive CD4+ T cells sorted from blood. Subset reported: CD45RA+ positively selected. DNA for the CDR3: TGTGCCAGCAGCCCTCCGAAGGGCAGCTCCTACGAGCAGTACTTC. It is translated as CASSPPKGSSYEQYF.